These 14 T cell receptor beta chains were all obtained from the same sample, sequenced in a study of Ad26.COV2.S vaccination and SARS-CoV-2 variants. Treatment in this sample: some 19 received Ad26.COV2.S at low or high dose, single or two shots; several received placebo; per-sample allocation not given. Repertoires come from day 63 after the first vaccine or placebo injection. Clones were sequenced by immunoSEQ multiplex PCR, and TCRdb holds only the in-frame ones, with some missing. The sample yields about 480,000 clones, approximately 90% seen once. The source material was peripheral blood, sampled in a trial of Ad26.COV2.S vaccine versus placebo. The receptors here all came from a person aged 18-60 years who received the Ad26.COV2.S COVID-19 vaccine or a placebo.

This clone has more than one count but fewer than ten. V gene TRBV5-1 combines with J gene TRBJ1-1, with TRBD1 matching 11 bases. The CDR3 is 16 amino acids. The germline V gene has CDR1 SGHRS and CDR2 YFSETQ. The V gene end was trimmed by 3 bases and the J gene end by 4 bases; junction bases not matched to a gene: 8. CDR3: CASSYGTGGWSTEAFF. Here the CDR3 DNA reads TGCGCCAGCAGCTATGGGACAGGGGGGTGGAGCACTGAAGCTTTCTTT.

This clone was recorded once. The same CDR3 arises from other DNA sequences in this sample as well. The chain recombines TRBV19 with TRBJ1-2; TRBD1 matches 8 bases. Germline loops: CDR1 LNHDA, CDR2 SQIVND (reference sequence). The CDR3 is 13 amino acids. After removal of 5 bases from V and 4 bases from J, the junction contained 3 bases not matched to a gene. Here the CDR3 reads CASSGQGAYGYTF. The CDR3 DNA follows: TGTGCCAGTAGTGGACAGGGCGCCTATGGCTACACCTTC.

The chain couples TRBV5-4 to TRBJ2-7, with D possibly called TRBD1 or TRBD2 (5 bases each). The CDR3 runs to 14 residues. Germline CDR1 and CDR2: SGHNT and YYREEE (reference sequence). V was shortened by 0 bases and J by 1 base, with 8 bases between the two germline ends. CDR3 amino acids: CASSLGWGSYEQYF. The CDR3 bases are TGTGCCAGCAGCTTGGGATGGGGGTCCTACGAGCAGTACTTC.

The chain links TRBV6-5 to TRBJ2-7; the match to TRBD2 covers 7 bases. The J segment lost 2 bases and the V segment lost 7 bases, leaving 5 bases of the junction unmatched. CDR3 size: 13 residues. Germline CDR1 MNHEY, CDR2 SVGAGI. The CDR3 region is CASKGGGTYEQYF. The CDR3 DNA follows: TGTGCCAGCAAGGGCGGGGGAACCTACGAGCAGTACTTC.

The chain is built from TRBV5-1 and TRBJ2-7; 7 positions match TRBD2. J was trimmed by 3 bases and V by 1 base; bases with no gene match: 10. Germline CDR1 and CDR2: SGHRS and YFSETQ. The CDR3 loop spans 16 amino acids. CDR3 DNA: TGCGCCAGCAGCTTGTCTCCGGGAGGTGGCTACTACGAGCAGTACTTC. It specifies CASSLSPGGGYYEQYF. The variable domain in full, completed from reference TRBV5-1 and TRBJ2-7, reads KAGVTQTPRYLIKTRGQQVTLSCSPISGHRSVSWYQQTPGQGLQFLFEYFSETQRNKGNFPGRFSGRQFSNSRSEMNVSTLELGDSALYLCASSLSPGGGYYEQYFGPGTRLTVT.

The chain combines TRBV5-1 with TRBJ1-5, with no clear D. Germline V gene data show CDR1 as SGHRS and CDR2 as YFSETQ. Trimming removed 0 bases from V and 6 bases from J, with 10 bases in between. CDR3 length equals 14 residues. CDR3 in DNA: TGCGCCAGCAGCTTGGGAGGGATCGGTCAGCCCCAGCATTTT. It specifies CASSLGGIGQPQHF.

The CDR3 sequence: CASSEDRSYGYTF. The CDR3 nucleotides read TGTGCCAGCAGTGAAGACAGGTCTTATGGCTACACCTTC. The rearrangement uses TRBV6-1 and TRBJ1-2, with D possibly TRBD1 on 5 matching bases. Germline V gives CDR1 MNHNS, CDR2 SASEGT. V lost 1 base, J lost 5 bases, and 8 bases lay in between. CDR3 length: 13 amino acids.

The V and J genes are TRBV9 and TRBJ2-1; 7 bases match TRBD2. From germline, CDR1 is SGDLS and CDR2 YYNGEE. With V trimmed by 0 bases and J by 3 bases, 3 bases remained unmatched. The CDR3 has 15 residues. CDR3 nucleotides: TGTGCCAGCAGCGTAGGGTGGACTAGCTACAATGAGCAGTTCTTC. Protein sequence: CASSVGWTSYNEQFF.

The gene calls are TRBV11-2 and TRBJ2-5; 9 bases are shared with TRBD2. V was clipped by 5 bases and J by 5 bases; unmatched bases: 15. The CDR3 extends over 17 amino acids. Germline loops: CDR1 SGHAT, CDR2 FQNNGV. The CDR3 DNA reads as TGTGCCAGCAGCCCACGGGCTCGGCGGGAGGGCCAGGAGACCCAGTACTTC. Amino acid sequence: CASSPRARREGQETQYF.

This chain uses TRBV6-2 or TRBV6-3 with TRBJ2-1, with 8 bases fitting TRBD2. This CDR3 region has 17 residues. Trimming at V came to 5 bases and at J to 2 bases, leaving 11 bases not matched to a gene. CDR1 is MNHEY and CDR2 is SVGEGT in the germline V gene. Here the CDR3 DNA reads TGTGCCAGCAGTACCTGGACTAGCCGCCCCCCCTACAATGAGCAGTTCTTC. This encodes CASSTWTSRPPYNEQFF.

The CDR3 is CAWSVQTSGSGELFF. DNA of the CDR3: TGTGCCTGGAGTGTACAGACTAGCGGGAGCGGGGAGCTGTTTTTT. This chain joins TRBV30 and TRBJ2-2; 12 nucleotides match TRBD2. The CDR3 loop spans 15 amino acids. CDR1 is GTSNPN and CDR2 is SVGIG in the germline V gene (reference sequence). V was clipped by 0 bases and J by 7 bases; unmatched bases: 3.

This clone was picked up one time. The genes are TRBV7-3 and TRBJ2-7, with D perhaps matching TRBD1 or TRBD2 (6 bases each). CDR1 is SGHTA, CDR2 FQGTGA, per germline. The CDR3 loop spans 16 amino acids. V was pared by 6 bases and J by 4 bases, with 22 bases between. CDR3 in amino acids: CASRRTSPRRGYEQYF. The CDR3 DNA follows: TGTGCCAGCAGACGTACTAGCCCACGGAGGGGGTACGAGCAGTACTTC.

The gene calls are TRBV5-1 and TRBJ2-7; weak D call: TRBD1 (5 bases). The CDR3 loop spans 17 amino acids. Germline V gives CDR1 SGHRS, CDR2 YFSETQ. V was clipped by 3 bases and J by 2 bases, with 21 bases between them. CDR3 region: CASSSGILTEITYEQYF. DNA for the CDR3: TGCGCCAGCAGCTCCGGAATCCTGACAGAGATAACCTACGAGCAGTACTTC. The whole variable domain, remainder taken from reference TRBV5-1 and TRBJ2-7, is KAGVTQTPRYLIKTRGQQVTLSCSPISGHRSVSWYQQTPGQGLQFLFEYFSETQRNKGNFPGRFSGRQFSNSRSEMNVSTLELGDSALYLCASSSGILTEITYEQYFGPGTRLTVT.

The rearrangement joins TRBV7-9 to TRBJ2-1; TRBD2 aligns across 7 bases. Germline loops: CDR1 SEHNR, CDR2 FQNEAQ (reference sequence). V was pared by 7 bases and J by 6 bases, with 0 bases of the junction left unmatched. This CDR3 is built from 11 residues. The CDR3 region is CASTGGNEQFF. DNA for the CDR3: TGTGCCAGCACGGGGGGCAATGAGCAGTTCTTC.